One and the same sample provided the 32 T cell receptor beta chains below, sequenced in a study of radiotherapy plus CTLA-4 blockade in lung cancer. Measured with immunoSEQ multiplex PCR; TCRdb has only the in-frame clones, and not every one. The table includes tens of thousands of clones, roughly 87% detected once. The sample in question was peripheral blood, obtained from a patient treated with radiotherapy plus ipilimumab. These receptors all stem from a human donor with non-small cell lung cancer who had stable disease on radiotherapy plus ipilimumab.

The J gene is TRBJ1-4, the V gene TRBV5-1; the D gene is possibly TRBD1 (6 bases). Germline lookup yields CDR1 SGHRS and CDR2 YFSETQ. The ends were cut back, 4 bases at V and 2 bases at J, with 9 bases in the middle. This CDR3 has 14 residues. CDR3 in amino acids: CASSTQGTNEKLFF. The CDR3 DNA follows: TGCGCCAGCAGCACTCAGGGGACTAATGAAAAACTGTTTTTT.

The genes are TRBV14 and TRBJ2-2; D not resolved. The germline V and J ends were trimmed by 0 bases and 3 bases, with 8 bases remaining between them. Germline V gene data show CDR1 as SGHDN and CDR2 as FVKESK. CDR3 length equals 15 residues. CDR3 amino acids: CASSQDPPDTGELFF. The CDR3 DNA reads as TGTGCCAGCAGCCAAGATCCCCCAGACACCGGGGAGCTGTTTTTT.

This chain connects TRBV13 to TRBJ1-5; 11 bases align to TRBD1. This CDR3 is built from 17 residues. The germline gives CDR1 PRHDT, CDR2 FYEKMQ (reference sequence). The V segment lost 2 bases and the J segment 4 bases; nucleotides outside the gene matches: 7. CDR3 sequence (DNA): TGTGCCAGCAGCTTAAGGGGACAGGGGGTTGGAAATCAGCCCCAGCATTTT. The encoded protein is CASSLRGQGVGNQPQHF.

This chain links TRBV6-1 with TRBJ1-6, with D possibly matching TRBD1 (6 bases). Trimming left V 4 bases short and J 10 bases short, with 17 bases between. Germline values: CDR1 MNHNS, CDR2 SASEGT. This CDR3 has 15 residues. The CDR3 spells CASSAGGAGGSPLHF. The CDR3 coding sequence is TGTGCCAGCAGTGCGGGGGGCGCAGGAGGGTCACCCCTCCACTTT.

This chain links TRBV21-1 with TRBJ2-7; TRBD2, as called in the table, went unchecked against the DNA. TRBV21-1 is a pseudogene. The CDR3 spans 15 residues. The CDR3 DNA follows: TGTGCCAGCAGCCCGGGACTAGCGGGACTCTACGAGCAGTACTTC. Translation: CASSPGLAGLYEQYF.

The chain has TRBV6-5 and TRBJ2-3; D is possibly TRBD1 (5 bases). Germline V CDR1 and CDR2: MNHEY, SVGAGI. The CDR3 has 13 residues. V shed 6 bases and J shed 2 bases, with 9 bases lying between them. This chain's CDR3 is CASSQTVTDTQYF. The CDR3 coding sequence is TGTGCCAGCAGCCAGACAGTCACAGATACGCAGTATTTT.

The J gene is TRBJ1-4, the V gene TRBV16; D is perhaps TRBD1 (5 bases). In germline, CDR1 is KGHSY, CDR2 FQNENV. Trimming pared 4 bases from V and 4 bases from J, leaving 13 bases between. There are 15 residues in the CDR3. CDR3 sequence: CASSPRRQINEKLFF. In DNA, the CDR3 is TGTGCCAGCAGCCCAAGGCGACAGATTAATGAAAAACTGTTTTTT.

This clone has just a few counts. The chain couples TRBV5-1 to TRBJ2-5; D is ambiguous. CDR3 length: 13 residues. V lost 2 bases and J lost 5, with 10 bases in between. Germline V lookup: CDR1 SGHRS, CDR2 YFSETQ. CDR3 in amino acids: CASSFTGQETQYF. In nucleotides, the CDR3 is TGCGCCAGCAGCTTTACTGGGCAGGAGACCCAGTACTTC.

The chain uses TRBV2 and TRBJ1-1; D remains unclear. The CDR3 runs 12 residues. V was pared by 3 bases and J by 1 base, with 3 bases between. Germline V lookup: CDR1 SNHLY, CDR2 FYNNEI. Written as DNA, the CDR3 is TGTGCCAGCAGTGATTCGAACACTGAAGCTTTCTTT. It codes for CASSDSNTEAFF.

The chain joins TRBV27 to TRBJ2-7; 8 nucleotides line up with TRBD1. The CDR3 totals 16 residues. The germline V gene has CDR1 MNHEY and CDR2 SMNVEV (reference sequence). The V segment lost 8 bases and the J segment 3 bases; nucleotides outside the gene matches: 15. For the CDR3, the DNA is TGTGCCAGCGCCAAAGGAGGGGGCAGGGGGCTCTACGAGCAGTACTTC. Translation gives CASAKGGGRGLYEQYF.

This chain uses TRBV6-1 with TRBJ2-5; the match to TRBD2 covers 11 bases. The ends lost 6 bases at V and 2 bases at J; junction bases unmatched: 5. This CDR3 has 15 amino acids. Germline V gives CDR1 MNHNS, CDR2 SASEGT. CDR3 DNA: TGTGCCAGCAGGAGACTAGCGGGGTTGCAAGAGACCCAGTACTTC. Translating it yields CASRRLAGLQETQYF.

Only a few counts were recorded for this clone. CDR3 amino acids: CASSLGHFFNEQFF. The CDR3 DNA reads as TGTGCCAGCAGCTTGGGACACTTCTTCAATGAGCAGTTCTTC. The chain employs TRBV5-8 and TRBJ2-1; no clear D gene. Germline V CDR1 and CDR2: SGHTS, YDEGEE. V was cut by 0 bases and J by 6 bases, with 10 bases left in between. The CDR3 totals 14 residues.

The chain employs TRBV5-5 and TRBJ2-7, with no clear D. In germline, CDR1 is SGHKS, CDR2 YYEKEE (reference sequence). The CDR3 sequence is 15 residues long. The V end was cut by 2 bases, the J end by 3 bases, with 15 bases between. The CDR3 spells CASSFRTGQNYEQYF. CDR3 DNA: TGTGCCAGCAGCTTCCGTACCGGGCAAAACTACGAGCAGTACTTC.

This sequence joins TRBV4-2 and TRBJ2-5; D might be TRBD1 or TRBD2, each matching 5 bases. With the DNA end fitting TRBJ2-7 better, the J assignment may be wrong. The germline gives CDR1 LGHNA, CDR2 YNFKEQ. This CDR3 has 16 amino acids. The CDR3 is CASSLNLGTVAYEQYF. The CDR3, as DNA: TGTGCCAGCAGCCTTAATTTGGGGACGGTGGCCTACGAGCAGTACTTC.

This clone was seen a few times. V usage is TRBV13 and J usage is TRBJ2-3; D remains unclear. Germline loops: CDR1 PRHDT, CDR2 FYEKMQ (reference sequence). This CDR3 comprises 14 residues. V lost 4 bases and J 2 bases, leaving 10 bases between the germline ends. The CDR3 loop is CASSWWSLTDTQYF. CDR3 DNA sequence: TGTGCCAGCAGCTGGTGGTCCCTCACAGATACGCAGTATTTT.

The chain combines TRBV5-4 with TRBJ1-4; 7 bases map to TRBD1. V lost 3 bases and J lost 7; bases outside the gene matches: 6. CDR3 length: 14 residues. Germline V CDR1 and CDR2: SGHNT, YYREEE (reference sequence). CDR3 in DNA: TGTGCCAGCAGCTCTTCAGGGGGGGGTGAAAAACTGTTTTTT. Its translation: CASSSSGGGEKLFF.

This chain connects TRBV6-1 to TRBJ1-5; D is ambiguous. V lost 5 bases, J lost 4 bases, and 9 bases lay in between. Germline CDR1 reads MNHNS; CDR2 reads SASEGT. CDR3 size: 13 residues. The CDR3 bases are TGTGCCAGCAGTCAACTAGGGAATCAGCCCCAGCATTTT. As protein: CASSQLGNQPQHF.

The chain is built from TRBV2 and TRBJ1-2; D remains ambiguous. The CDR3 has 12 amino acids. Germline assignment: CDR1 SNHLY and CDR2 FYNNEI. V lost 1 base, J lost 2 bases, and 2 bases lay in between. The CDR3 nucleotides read TGTGCCAGCAGTGAAGGCAACTATGGCTACACCTTC. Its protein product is CASSEGNYGYTF.

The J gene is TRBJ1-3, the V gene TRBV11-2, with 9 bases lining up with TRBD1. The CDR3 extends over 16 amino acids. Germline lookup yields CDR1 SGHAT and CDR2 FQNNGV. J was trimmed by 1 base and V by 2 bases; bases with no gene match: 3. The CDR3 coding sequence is TGTGCCAGCAGCTTACACAGGGGGCCGTCTGGAAACACCATATATTTT. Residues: CASSLHRGPSGNTIYF.

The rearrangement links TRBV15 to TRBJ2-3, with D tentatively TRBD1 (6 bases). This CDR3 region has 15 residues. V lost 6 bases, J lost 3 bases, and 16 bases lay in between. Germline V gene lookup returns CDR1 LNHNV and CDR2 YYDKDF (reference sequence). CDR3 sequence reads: CATRNDTGFTDTQYF. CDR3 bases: TGTGCCACCAGAAACGATACAGGGTTTACAGATACGCAGTATTTT.

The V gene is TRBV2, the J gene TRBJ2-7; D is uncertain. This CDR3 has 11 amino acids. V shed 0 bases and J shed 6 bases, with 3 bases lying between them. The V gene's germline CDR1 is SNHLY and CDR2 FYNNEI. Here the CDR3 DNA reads TGTGCCAGCAGTGAAGCATCCGAGCAGTACTTC. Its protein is CASSEASEQYF.

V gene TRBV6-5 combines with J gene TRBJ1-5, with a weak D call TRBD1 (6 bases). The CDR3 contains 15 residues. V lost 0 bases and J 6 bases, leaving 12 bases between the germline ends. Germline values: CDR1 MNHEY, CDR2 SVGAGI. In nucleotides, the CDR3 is TGTGCCAGCAGTTACTCGAGCGGGGGCGGTCAGCCCCAGCATTTT. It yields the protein CASSYSSGGGQPQHF.

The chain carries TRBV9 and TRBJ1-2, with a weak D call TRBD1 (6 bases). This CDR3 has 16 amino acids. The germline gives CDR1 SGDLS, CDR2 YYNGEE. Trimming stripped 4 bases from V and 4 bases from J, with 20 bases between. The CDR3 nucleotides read TGTGCCAGCAGCCCCCGTGGTAGGGGGTATAGCTATGGCTACACCTTC. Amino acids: CASSPRGRGYSYGYTF.

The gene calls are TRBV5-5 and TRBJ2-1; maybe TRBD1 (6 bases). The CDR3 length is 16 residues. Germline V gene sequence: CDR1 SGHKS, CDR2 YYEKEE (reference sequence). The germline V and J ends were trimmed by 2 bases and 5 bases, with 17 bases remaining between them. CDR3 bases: TGTGCCAGCAGCTTTCTTACTGGGGGACAAAACAATGAGCAGTTCTTC. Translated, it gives CASSFLTGGQNNEQFF. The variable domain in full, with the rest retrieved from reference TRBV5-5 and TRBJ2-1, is DAGVTQSPTHLIKTRGQQVTLRCSPISGHKSVSWYQQVLGQGPQFIFQYYEKEERGRGNFPDRFSARQFPNYSSELNVNALLLGDSALYLCASSFLTGGQNNEQFFGPGTRLTVL.

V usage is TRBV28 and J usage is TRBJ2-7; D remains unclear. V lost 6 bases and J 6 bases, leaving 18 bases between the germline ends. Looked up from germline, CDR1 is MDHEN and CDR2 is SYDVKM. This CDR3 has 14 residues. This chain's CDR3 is CASSLSPTVPEQYF. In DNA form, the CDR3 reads TGTGCCAGCAGCCTCTCCCCGACGGTACCCGAGCAGTACTTC.

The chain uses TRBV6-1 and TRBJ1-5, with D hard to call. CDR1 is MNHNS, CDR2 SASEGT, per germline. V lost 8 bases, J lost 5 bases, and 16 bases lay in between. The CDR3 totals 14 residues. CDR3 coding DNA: TGTGCCAGCGGGCCAGCACAATCCGATCAGCCCCAGCATTTT. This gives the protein CASGPAQSDQPQHF.

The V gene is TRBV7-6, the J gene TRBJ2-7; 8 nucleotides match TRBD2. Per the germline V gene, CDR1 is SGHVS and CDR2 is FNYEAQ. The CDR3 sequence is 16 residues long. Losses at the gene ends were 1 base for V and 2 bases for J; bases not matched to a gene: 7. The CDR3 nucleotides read TGTGCCAGCAGCTTAGGCTCAGGACTAGCAACCTACGAGCAGTACTTC. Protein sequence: CASSLGSGLATYEQYF.

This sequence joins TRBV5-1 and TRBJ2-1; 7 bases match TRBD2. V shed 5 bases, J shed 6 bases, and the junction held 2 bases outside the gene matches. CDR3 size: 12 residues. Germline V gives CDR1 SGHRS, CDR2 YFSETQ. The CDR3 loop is CASRGEGNEQFF. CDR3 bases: TGCGCCAGCAGGGGGGAGGGCAATGAGCAGTTCTTC.

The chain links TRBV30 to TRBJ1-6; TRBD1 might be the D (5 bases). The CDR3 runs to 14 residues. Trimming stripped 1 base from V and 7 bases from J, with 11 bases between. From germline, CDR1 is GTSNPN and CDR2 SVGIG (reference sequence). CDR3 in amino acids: CAWSAGYKNSPLHF. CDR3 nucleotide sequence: TGTGCCTGGAGTGCAGGGTATAAGAATTCACCCCTCCACTTT.

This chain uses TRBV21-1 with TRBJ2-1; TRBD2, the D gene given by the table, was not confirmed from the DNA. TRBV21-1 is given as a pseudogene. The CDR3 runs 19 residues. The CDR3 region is CASSKTSGNPMRSHNEQFF. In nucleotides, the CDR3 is TGTGCCAGCAGCAAGACTAGCGGGAACCCCATGAGGTCTCACAATGAGCAGTTCTTC.

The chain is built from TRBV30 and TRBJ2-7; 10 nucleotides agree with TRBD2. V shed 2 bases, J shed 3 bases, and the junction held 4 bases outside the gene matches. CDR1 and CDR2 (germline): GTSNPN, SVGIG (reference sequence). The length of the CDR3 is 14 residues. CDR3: CAWSHSGGGYEQYF. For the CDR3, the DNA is TGTGCCTGGAGTCACAGCGGGGGGGGCTACGAGCAGTACTTC.

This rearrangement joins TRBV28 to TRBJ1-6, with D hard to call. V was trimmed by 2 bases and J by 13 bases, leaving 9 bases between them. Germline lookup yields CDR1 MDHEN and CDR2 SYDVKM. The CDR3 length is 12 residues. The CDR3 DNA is TGTGCCAGCAGTTTAAGGGCAGCCCCCCTCCACTTT. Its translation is CASSLRAAPLHF.